The sample holds a few counts of the clone carrying this T cell receptor beta chain. The sample is drawn from a study of beta chain features in type 1 diabetes. Expressed TCRB transcripts were sequenced, since all the RNA that had been isolated was reverse transcribed. The repertoire was sequenced with immunoSEQ multiplex PCR; TCRdb's copy has only in-frame clones and lacks some. The sample yields hundreds of thousands of clones, approximately 28% seen once. CDR1 is SQVTM, CDR2 ANQGSEA, per germline. With 5 bases removed from V and 10 bases from J, the gap between germline ends came to 17 bases. The CDR3 length is 13 residues.

This receptor was identified in a man younger than 35 in good health. This chain connects TRBV29-1 to TRBJ1-4; TRBD1 is a possible D gene (5 bases). The sequenced material came from naive CD4+ T cells from blood. CDR3 in DNA: TGCAGCGTTTGTGAAGGGGCGCGGGGAAAACTGTTTTTT. Protein product: CSVCEGARGKLFF.